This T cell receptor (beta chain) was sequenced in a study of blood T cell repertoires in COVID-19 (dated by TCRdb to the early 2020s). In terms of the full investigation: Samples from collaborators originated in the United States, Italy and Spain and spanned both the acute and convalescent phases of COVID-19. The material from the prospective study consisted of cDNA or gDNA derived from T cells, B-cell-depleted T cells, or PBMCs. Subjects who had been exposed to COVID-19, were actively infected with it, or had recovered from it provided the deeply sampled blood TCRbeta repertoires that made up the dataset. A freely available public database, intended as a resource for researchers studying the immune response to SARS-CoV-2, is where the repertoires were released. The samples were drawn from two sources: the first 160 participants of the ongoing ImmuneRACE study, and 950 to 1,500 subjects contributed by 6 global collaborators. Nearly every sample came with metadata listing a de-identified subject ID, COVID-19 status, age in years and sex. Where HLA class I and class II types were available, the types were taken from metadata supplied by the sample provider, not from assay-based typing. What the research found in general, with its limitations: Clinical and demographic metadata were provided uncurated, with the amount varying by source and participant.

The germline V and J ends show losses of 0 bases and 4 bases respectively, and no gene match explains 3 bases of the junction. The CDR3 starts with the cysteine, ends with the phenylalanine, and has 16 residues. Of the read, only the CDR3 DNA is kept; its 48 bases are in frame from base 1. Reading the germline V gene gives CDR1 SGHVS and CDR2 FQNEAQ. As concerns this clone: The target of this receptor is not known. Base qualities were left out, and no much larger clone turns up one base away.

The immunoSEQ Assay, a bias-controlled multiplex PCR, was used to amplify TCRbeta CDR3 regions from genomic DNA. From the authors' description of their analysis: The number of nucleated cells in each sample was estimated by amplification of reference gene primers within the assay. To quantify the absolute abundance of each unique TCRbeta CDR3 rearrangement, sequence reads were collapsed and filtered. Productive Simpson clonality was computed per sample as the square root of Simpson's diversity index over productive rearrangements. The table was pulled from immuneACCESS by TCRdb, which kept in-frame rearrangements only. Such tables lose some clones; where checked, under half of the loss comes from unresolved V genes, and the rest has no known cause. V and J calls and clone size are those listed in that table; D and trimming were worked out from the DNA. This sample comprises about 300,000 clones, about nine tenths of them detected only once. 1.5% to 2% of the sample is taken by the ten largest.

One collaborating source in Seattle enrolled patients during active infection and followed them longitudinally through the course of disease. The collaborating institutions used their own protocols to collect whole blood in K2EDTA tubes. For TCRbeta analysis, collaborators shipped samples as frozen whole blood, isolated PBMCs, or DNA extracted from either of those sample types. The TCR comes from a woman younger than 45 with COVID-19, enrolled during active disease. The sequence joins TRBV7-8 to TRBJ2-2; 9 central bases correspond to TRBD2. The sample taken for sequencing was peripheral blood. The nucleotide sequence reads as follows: TGTGCCAGCAGCTTAGCGGCGCGGGGGGGCACCGGGGAGCTGTTTTTT. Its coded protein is CASSLAARGGTGELFF.